This TCR beta chain was recovered during a study of prognosis after radiotherapy for stage I lung cancer. Study results and limitations: Unique TCR clone counts went down once patients had stereotactic body radiation therapy, median approximately 10,000 versus 7,000.

To note about this clonotype: Its antigen is unidentified. It differs at one base from a far larger clone, so likely a read error.

The TCR beta CDR3 region was amplified from genomic DNA, with two rounds of multiplex PCR being used for the amplification. Specific primers for each TRBV and TRBJ gene were what first-round PCR used. Each CDR3 protein is one row after TCRdb ran MiXCR on the multiplex PCR reads. The table has 31,000 or so distinct CDR3 sequences, around 48% seen once. The junction had 8 bases not matched to a gene; V was cut back by 7 bases and J by 7 bases. This CDR3 has 15 amino acids. Germline lookup yields CDR1 MNHNY and CDR2 SVGAGI (reference sequence). The TCR was taken from a donor over 45 with non-small cell lung cancer. This rearrangement joins TRBV6-6 to TRBJ1-6; 9 nucleotides align to TRBD1. The input for sequencing was PBMCs, taken before or after stereotactic body radiation therapy (not recorded which). DNA of the CDR3: TGTGCCAGCAATACCGGACAGGGGTTGAATTCACCCCTCCACTTT. This gives the protein CASNTGQGLNSPLHF.